This T cell receptor (beta chain) originates from a study of early T cells in non-severe SARS-CoV-2 infection. This clonotype was seen more than once but under ten times. V lost 8 bases and J lost 2, with 14 bases in between. The CDR3 has 13 residues. The V gene's germline CDR1 is SQVTM and CDR2 ANQGSEA. MiXCR, run by TCRdb on the 5' RACE reads, gives a single entry per CDR3 protein. The sample holds 80,000 to 100,000 distinct CDR3 sequences, about 15% seen once. This receptor was obtained from an adult who was a healthcare worker with PCR-confirmed SARS-CoV-2 infection or an uninfected control (not recorded which). This chain uses TRBV29-1 with TRBJ2-3; D not certain. Material for sequencing was whole blood. The CDR3 loop reads CSSSNPYTDTQYF. The CDR3 bases are TGCAGCTCTTCGAACCCTTACACAGATACGCAGTATTTT.